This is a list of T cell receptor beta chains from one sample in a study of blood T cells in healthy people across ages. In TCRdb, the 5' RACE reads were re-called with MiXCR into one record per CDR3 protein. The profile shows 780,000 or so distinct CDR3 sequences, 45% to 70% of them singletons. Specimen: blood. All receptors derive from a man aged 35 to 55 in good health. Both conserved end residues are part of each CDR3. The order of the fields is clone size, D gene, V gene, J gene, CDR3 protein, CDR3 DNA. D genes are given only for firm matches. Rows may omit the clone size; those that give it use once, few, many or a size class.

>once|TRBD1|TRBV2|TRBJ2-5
CASRPRQGSVWGQETQYF
TGTGCCAGCCGACCGAGACAGGGATCAGTTTGGGGACAAGAGACCCAGTACTTC
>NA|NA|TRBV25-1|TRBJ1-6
CASSEFAQGNSPLHF
TGTGCCAGCAGTGAATTCGCACAGGGTAATTCACCCCTCCACTTT
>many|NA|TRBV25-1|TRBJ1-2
CASSRGAYGYTF
TGTGCCAGCAGCAGGGGAGCCTATGGCTACACCTTC
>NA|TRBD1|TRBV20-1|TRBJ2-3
CSARRQGFTDTQYF
TGCAGTGCACGGAGACAGGGATTCACAGATACGCAGTATTTT
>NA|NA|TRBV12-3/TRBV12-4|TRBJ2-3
CASLAGDTQYF
TGTGCCAGCCTTGCCGGGGATACGCAGTATTTT
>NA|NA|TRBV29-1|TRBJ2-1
CSVEGRAGSGGCNEQFF
TGCAGCGTTGAAGGTCGGGCGGGATCAGGGGGGTGCAATGAGCAGTTCTTC
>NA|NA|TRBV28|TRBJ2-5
CASKRGGKWTQYF
TGTGCCAGCAAGAGGGGAGGCAAGTGGACCCAGTACTTC
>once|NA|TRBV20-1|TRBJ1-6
CSARQSSYNSPLHF
TGCAGTGCTAGACAGAGCTCCTATAATTCACCCCTCCACTTT
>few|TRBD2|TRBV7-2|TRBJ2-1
CASIPVAGAGDEQFF
TGTGCCAGCATCCCTGTAGCGGGGGCGGGAGATGAGCAGTTCTTC
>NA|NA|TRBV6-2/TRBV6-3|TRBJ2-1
CASSKTGAYNEQFF
TGTGCCAGCAGTAAGACAGGAGCCTACAATGAGCAGTTCTTC
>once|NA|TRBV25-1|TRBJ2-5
CASSERAQANQETQYF
TGTGCCAGCAGTGAAAGGGCCCAGGCTAACCAAGAGACCCAGTACTTC
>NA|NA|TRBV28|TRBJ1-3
CASSWTTVSSGNTIYF
TGTGCCAGCAGTTGGACGACAGTAAGCTCTGGAAACACCATATATTTT
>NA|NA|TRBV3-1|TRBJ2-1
CASSRWTDLYNEQFF
TGTGCCAGCAGCCGCTGGACCGACCTTTACAATGAGCAGTTCTTC
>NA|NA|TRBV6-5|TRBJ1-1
CASSYWGRPGQNTEAFF
TGTGCCAGCAGTTACTGGGGACGCCCGGGACAGAACACTGAAGCTTTCTTT
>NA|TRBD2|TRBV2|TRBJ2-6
CAGREFGANVLTF
TGTGCCGGGAGGGAGTTTGGGGCCAACGTCCTGACTTTC
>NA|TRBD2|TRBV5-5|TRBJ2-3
CASSWMSGETDTQYF
TGTGCCAGCAGCTGGATGAGCGGGGAGACAGATACGCAGTATTTT
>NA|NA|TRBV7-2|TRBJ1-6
CASSLWQGPVSPLHF
TGTGCCAGCAGCTTATGGCAGGGACCAGTTTCACCCCTCCACTTT
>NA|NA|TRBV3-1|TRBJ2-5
CASSQDWRTQYF
TGTGCCAGCAGCCAAGATTGGAGGACCCAGTACTTC
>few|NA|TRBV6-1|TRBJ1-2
CASSESGEGYGYTF
TGTGCCAGCAGTGAATCGGGGGAGGGCTATGGCTACACCTTC
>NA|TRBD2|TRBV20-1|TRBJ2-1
CSAPEREGSWNEQFF
TGCAGTGCTCCGGAGCGGGAGGGTAGTTGGAATGAGCAGTTCTTC